Sequencing of this T cell receptor (beta chain) was carried out in a study of a mutant IDH1 vaccine in newly diagnosed glioma (dated by TCRdb to the early 2020s). Context from the whole study: Patients received eight vaccinations in weeks 1, 3, 5, 7, 11, 15, 19 and 23, corresponding to visits V03 through V10. In the chemotherapy-containing groups, vaccination started alongside temozolomide cycles, whereas in patients who had radiotherapy alone it started 4-6 weeks after radiotherapy. Of the roughly 34 treated patients, about 60% were male and about 40% were female, and the mean age was around 40 years. Before enrollment, patients had received standard therapy of radiotherapy alone, temozolomide alone, or radiochemotherapy with temozolomide; most received the combination. Six visits were used for peripheral blood collection: V03 (baseline), V05, V07, V10, V12 and V13. Longitudinal TCRB deep sequencing was performed for about two dozen treated patients wherever samples were available for exploratory analyses.

For CDR1 and CDR2, the germline V gene (reference sequence) lists MNHEY and SMNVEV. V is cut back by 3 bases and J by 8 bases, with 3 bases in the junction unmatched. Its CDR3 holds 12 amino acids, cysteine through phenylalanine. Only the CDR3 DNA stays, 36 bases, in frame from base 1. Overall study results and their limits: PBMC samples for TCRB deep sequencing were selected based on availability. The authors noted that analyses of patient blood samples could not be reproduced because of sample limitations. Across multiple MHC alleles, vaccine-induced immune responses were seen in more than 80% of patients. Pseudoprogression seemed to be unrelated to changes in the top peripheral T cell clonotypes found by TCRB sequencing.

This clone was counted many times. Which antigen it targets is not known. Base qualities are missing; no much larger clone stands one base away. The method was the immunoSEQ multiplex PCR assay. Rearranged TCR beta chain sequences were amplified using the hsTCRB Kit according to the manufacturer's protocol. Sequencing of TCRB libraries was carried out on an Illumina MiSeq. The original methods were these. The proprietary platform of the kit vendor was used for demultiplexing, trimming and gene mapping. TCRdb mirrors the immuneACCESS table, restricted to in-frame sequences. Some clones are absent from its copies; in checked studies, under half trace to an unresolved V gene, and the reason for the others is unknown. The DNA gave D and trimming, while V, J and clone size come from that table. The sample includes 70,000 to 90,000 clones, with 75% to 85% observed a single time. 2% to 2.5% of the sample rests with the top ten.

The time point tag for this specimen amounts to: week 23, last vaccination. Each vaccine dose, consisting of 300 ug of a 20-mer mutant IDH1 peptide in Montanide, was administered subcutaneously with topical imiquimod. Donors had newly diagnosed WHO grade 3 or 4 IDH1-mutant astrocytomas with loss of nuclear ATRX. The samples were drawn from NOA16, a multicentre, single-arm, open-label phase I trial in Germany that tested a mutant IDH1 peptide vaccine in humans for the first time. Genomic DNA for TCRB sequencing was isolated from EDTA blood with the DNeasy Blood and Tissue Kit. The sample was PBMCs, taken from a glioma patient whose treatment included an IDH1 peptide vaccine. Recombination connected TRBV27 to TRBJ1-2; 7 bases in the junction line up with TRBD1. This sequence was found in a man younger than 40 with glioma. Some clones in this sample may be carry-over from other donors' samples. The DNA sequence is TGTGCCAGCAGTTTGAGGGGACAGGGCTACACCTTC. Translated, it reads CASSLRGQGYTF.